The entry below gives a single TCR beta chain sequence along with its context. Negatively enriched CD4+ T cells were divided by CD45RA into naive and memory. The data originate from a study of shared clonotypes between healthy human individuals. The CDR3 is 14 residues long. V lost 8 bases, J lost 2 bases, and 13 bases lay in between. CDR1 SNHLY and CDR2 FYNNEI come from the germline V gene. Every subset's genomic DNA went evenly onto several immunoSEQ plates. Sequencing was performed with immunoSEQ multiplex PCR; in TCRdb, only in-frame clones are kept and a portion is missing. The sample contains 2 million to 2.5 million clones, 85% to 95% of which appear only once.

The chain uses TRBV2 and TRBJ2-4; the D gene is possibly TRBD2 (5 bases). This TCR was recovered from a man aged 18 to 29 in good health. The sequencing sample was made of naive CD4+ T cells sorted from blood. Subset specified: CD45RA+ positively selected. CDR3 protein: CASALTMPKNIQYF. The CDR3 bases are TGTGCCAGCGCACTGACTATGCCCAAAAACATTCAGTACTTC.